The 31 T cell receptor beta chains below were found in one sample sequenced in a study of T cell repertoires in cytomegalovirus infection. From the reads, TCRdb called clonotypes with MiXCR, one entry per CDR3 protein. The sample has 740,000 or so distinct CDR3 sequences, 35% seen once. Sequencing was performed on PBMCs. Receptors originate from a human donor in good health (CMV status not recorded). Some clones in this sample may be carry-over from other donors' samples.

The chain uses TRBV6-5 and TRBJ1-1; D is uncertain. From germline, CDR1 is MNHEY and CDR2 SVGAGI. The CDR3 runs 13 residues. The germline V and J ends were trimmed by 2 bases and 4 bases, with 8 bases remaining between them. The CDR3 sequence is CASSYGWGTEAFF. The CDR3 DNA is TGTGCCAGCAGTTACGGATGGGGCACTGAAGCTTTCTTT.

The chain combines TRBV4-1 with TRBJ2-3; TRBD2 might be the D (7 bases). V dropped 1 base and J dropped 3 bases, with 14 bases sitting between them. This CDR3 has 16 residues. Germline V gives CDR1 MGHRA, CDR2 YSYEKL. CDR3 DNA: TGCGCCAGCAGCCAAGCGGGGGGCGGTGGGACAGATACGCAGTATTTT. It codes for CASSQAGGGGTDTQYF.

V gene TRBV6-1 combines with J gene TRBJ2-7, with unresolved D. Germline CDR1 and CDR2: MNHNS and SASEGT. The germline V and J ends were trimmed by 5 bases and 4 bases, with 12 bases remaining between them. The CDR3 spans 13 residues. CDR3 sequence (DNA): TGTGCCAGCAGTTACGCCAGATCTTACGAGCAGTACTTC. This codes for CASSYARSYEQYF.

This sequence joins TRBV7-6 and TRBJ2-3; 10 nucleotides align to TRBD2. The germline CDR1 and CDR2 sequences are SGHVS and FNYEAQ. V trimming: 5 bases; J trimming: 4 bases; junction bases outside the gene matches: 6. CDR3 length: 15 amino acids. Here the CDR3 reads CASSRGGLASDTQYF. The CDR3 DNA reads TGTGCCAGCAGCCGAGGGGGACTAGCGTCAGATACGCAGTATTTT. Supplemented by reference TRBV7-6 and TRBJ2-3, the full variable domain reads GAGVSQSPRYKVTKRGQDVALRCDPISGHVSLYWYRQALGQGPEFLTYFNYEAQQDKSGLPNDRFSAERPEGSISTLTIQRTEQRDSAMYRCASSRGGLASDTQYFGPGTRLTVL.

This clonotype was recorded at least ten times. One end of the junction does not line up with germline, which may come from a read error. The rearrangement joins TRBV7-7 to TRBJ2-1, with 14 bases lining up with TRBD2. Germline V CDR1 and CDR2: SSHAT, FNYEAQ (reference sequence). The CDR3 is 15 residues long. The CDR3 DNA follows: TGTGCTAGCAGCCCGGGGACTAGCGGGAGTAGTGAGCAGTTCTTC. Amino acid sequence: CASSPGTSGSSEQFF.

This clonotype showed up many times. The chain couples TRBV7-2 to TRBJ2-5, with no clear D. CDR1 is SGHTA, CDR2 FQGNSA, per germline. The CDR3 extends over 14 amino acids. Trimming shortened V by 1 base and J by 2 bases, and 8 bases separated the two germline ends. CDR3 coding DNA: TGTGCCAGCAGCTTAGGCTTACAGCAAGAGACCCAGTACTTC. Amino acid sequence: CASSLGLQQETQYF.

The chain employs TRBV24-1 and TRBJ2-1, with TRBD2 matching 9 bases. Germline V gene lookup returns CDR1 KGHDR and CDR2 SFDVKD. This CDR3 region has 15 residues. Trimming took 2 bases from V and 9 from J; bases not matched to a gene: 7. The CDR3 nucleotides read TGTGCCACCAGTGATTCCCTAGCGGGAACTCCTGAGCAGTTCTTC. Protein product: CATSDSLAGTPEQFF.

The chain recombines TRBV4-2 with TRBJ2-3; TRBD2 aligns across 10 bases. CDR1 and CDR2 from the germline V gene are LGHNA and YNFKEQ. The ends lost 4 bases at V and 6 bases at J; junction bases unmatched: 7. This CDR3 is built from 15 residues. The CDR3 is CASSPGTSGEDTQYF. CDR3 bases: TGTGCCAGCAGCCCTGGAACTAGCGGGGAGGATACGCAGTATTTT.

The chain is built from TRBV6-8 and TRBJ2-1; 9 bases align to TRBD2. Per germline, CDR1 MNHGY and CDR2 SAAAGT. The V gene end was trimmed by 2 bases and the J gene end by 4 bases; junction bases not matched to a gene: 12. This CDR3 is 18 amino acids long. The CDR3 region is CASSYRSPSGMEYNEQFF. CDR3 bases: TGTGCCAGCAGTTACCGTTCGCCTAGCGGGATGGAGTACAATGAGCAGTTCTTC.

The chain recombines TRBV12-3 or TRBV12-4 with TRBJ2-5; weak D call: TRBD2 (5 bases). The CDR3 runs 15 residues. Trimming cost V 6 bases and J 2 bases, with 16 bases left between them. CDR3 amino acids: CASSLTGWIQETQYF. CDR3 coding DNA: TGTGCCAGCAGCCTCACGGGATGGATTCAAGAGACCCAGTACTTC.

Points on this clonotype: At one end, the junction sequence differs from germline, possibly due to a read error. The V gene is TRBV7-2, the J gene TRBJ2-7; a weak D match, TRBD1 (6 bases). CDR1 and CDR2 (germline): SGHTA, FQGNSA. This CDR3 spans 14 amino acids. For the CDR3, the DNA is TGTGCCATCAGGGGTGTTGGCATTCCCTACGAGCAGTCCTTC. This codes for CAIRGVGIPYEQSF.

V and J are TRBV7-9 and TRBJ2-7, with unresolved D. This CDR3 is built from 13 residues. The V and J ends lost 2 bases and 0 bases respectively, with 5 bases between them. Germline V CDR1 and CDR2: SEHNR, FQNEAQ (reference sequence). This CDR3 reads CASSLSNSYEQYF. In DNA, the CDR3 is TGTGCCAGCAGCTTAAGTAACTCCTACGAGCAGTACTTC.

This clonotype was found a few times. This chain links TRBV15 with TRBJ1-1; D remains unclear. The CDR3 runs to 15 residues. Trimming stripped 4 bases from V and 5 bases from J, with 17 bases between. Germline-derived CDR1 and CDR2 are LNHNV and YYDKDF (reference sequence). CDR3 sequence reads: CATSISLGSWTEAFF. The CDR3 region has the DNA TGTGCCACCAGCATCTCTCTGGGCTCATGGACTGAAGCTTTCTTT.

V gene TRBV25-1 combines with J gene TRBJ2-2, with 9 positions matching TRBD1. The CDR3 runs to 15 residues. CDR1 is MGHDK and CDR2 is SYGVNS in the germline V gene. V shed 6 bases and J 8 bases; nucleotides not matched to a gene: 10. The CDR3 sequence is CASSAPTGGGGELFF. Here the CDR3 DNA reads TGTGCCAGCAGCGCACCCACAGGGGGCGGGGGGGAGCTGTTTTTT.

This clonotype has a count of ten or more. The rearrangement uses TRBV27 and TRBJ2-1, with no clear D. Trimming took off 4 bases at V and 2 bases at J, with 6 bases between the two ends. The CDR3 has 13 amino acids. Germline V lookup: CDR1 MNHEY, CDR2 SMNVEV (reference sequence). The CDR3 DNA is TGTGCCAGCAGTTCTACAGCCTACAATGAGCAGTTCTTC. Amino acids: CASSSTAYNEQFF.

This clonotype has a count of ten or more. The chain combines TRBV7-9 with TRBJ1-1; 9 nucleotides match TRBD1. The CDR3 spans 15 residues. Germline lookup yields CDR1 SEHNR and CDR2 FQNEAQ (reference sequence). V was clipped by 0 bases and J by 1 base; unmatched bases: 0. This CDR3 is CASSLADRGNTEAFF. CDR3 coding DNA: TGTGCCAGCAGCTTAGCGGACAGGGGGAACACTGAAGCTTTCTTT.

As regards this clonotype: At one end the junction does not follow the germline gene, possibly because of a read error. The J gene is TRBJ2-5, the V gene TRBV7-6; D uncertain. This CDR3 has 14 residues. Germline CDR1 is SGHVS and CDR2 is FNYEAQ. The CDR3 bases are TGTGCTAGCAGCTTAGTCTCAACTCAAGAGACCCAGTACTTC. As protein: CASSLVSTQETQYF.

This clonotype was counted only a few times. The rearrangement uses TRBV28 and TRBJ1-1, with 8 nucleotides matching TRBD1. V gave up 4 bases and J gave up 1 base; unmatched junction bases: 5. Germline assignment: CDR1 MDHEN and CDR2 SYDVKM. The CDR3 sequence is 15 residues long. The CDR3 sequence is CASSSEGTGNTEAFF. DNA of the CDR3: TGTGCCAGCAGTTCCGAGGGGACAGGGAACACTGAAGCTTTCTTT.

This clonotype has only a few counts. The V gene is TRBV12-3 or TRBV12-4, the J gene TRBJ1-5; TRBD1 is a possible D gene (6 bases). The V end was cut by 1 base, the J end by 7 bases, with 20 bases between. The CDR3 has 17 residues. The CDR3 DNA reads TGTGCCAGCAGTTTAGGCCAAGAGGCAGGGGCAGTCCAGCCCCAGCATTTT. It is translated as CASSLGQEAGAVQPQHF.

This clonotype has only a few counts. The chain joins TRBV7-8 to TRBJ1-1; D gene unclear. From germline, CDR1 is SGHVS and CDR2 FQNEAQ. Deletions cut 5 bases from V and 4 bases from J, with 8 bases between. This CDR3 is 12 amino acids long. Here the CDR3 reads CASSPLVTEAFF. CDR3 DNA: TGTGCCAGCAGCCCCTTGGTCACTGAAGCTTTCTTT.

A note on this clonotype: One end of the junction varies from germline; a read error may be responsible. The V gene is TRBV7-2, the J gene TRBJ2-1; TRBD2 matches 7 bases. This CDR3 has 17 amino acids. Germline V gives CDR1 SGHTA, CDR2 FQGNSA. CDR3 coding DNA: TGTGCCAGCAGCTCCCCCTCGCCTAGTGGGAGGGCCAATGATCAGTTCTTC. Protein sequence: CASSSPSPSGRANDQFF.

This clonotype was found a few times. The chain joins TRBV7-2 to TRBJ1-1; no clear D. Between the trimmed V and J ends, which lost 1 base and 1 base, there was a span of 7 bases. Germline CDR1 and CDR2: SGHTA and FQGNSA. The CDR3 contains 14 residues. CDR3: CASSLVWGNTEAFF. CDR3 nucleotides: TGTGCCAGCAGCTTAGTTTGGGGGAACACTGAAGCTTTCTTT.

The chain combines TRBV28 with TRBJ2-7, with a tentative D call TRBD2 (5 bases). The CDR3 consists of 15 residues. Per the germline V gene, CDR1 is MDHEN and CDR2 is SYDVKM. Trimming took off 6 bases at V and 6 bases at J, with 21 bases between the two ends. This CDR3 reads CASRPARGYLGEQYF. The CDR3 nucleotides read TGTGCCAGCAGACCGGCACGAGGGTATTTGGGCGAGCAGTACTTC.

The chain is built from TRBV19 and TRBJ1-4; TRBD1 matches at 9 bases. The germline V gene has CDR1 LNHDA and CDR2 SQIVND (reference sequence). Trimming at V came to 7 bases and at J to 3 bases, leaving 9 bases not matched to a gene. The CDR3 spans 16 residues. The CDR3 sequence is CASTKGTGLSNEKLFF. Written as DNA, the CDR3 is TGTGCCAGTACCAAAGGGACAGGGCTCTCTAATGAAAAACTGTTTTTT.

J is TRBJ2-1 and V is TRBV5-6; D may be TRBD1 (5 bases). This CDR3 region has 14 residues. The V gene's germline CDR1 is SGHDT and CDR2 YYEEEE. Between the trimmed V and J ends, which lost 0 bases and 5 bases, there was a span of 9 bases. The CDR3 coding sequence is TGTGCCAGCAGCTTGGATGGGGCAGACAATGAGCAGTTCTTC. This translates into CASSLDGADNEQFF.

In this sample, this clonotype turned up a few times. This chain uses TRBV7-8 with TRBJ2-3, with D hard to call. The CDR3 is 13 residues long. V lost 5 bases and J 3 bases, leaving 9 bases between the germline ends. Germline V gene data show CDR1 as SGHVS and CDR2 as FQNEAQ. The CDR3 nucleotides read TGTGCCAGCAGCAAGGAGAGGACAGATACGCAGTATTTT. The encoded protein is CASSKERTDTQYF.

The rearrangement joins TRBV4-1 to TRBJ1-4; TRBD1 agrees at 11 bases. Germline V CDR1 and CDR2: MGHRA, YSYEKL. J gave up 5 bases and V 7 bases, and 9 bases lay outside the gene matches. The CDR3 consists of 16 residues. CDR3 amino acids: CASTETGTGGNEKLFF. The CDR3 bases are TGCGCCAGCACCGAAACTGGGACAGGGGGAAATGAAAAACTGTTTTTT.

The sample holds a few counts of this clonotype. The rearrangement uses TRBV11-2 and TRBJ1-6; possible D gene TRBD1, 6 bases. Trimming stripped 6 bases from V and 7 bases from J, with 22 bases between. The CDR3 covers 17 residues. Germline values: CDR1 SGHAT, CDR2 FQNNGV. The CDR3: CASRSHREGVKNSPLHF. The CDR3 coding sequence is TGTGCCAGCAGGTCACACAGGGAGGGGGTTAAGAATTCACCCCTCCACTTT.

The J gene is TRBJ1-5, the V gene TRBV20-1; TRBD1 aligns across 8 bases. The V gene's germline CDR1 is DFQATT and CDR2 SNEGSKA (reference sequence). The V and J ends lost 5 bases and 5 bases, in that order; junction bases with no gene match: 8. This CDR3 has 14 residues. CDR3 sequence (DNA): TGCAGTGCTCCCCATGCAGGGGGCGATCAGCCCCAGCATTTT. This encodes CSAPHAGGDQPQHF.

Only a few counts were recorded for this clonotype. The CDR3 nucleotides read TGTGCCAGCAGTACCCTCCTTCGGCCCCAGCATTTT. This sequence encodes CASSTLLRPQHF. This rearrangement joins TRBV28 to TRBJ1-5, with D hard to call. This CDR3 contains 12 residues. Germline V gene data show CDR1 as MDHEN and CDR2 as SYDVKM. The V end was cut by 5 bases, the J end by 9 bases, with 11 bases between.

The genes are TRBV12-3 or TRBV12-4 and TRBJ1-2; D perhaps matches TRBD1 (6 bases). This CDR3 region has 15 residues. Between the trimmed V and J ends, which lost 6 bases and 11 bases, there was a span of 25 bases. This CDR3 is CASSPSSGGHLGYTF. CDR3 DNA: TGTGCCAGCAGCCCCTCCTCCGGGGGACACCTCGGGTACACCTTC.